This TCR beta chain derives from a study of blood T cell repertoires in COVID-19. The overall study: Some COVID-19 samples were acute and others convalescent; all came from the United States, Italy and Spain. Sources were T cells, B-cell-depleted T cells, or PBMCs; the material itself was cDNA or gDNA.

Study processing details: Amplifying reference gene primers gave estimates of nucleated cell counts. Here immunoSEQ multiplex PCR was the method, and the copy in TCRdb shows in-frame clones only, minus some. V and J calls and clone size come straight from that table; D and trimming were deduced from the DNA. The sample contains nearly 250,000 clones, about 82% of which appear only once. Seattle enrolled patients during active infection and tracked them longitudinally. Specimen: peripheral blood. The TCR was taken from an elderly woman with COVID-19, enrolled during active disease.

The CDR3 reads CASSYRDRGSSPLHF. Written as DNA, the CDR3 is TGCGCCAGCAGCTACCGGGACAGGGGGTCTTCACCCCTCCACTTT. The chain carries TRBV5-1 and TRBJ1-6; TRBD1 aligns across 11 bases. The ends lost 3 bases at V and 9 bases at J; junction bases unmatched: 5. This CDR3 is built from 15 residues. The V gene's germline CDR1 is SGHRS and CDR2 YFSETQ.